Following are 9 T cell receptor beta chains from one sample sequenced in a study of blood T cell repertoires in COVID-19. Sequencing was performed with immunoSEQ multiplex PCR; in TCRdb, only in-frame clones are kept and a portion is missing. In the table there are 300,000 to 450,000 clones, around 87% of which are singletons. The source material was peripheral blood. The receptors shown here come from a woman aged 60-75 years with COVID-19, enrolled during active disease.

The chain recombines TRBV12-3 or TRBV12-4 with TRBJ1-1; no reliable D call. This CDR3 is 13 amino acids long. V lost 4 bases, J lost 6 bases, and 12 bases lay in between. CDR3 in DNA: TGTGCCAGCAGTTACCTAGCGACGGCTGAAGCTTTCTTT. This encodes CASSYLATAEAFF.

This chain joins TRBV4-1 and TRBJ1-4; D gene unclear. V was clipped by 4 bases and J by 8 bases, with 11 bases between them. Per the germline V gene, CDR1 is MGHRA and CDR2 is YSYEKL. This CDR3 has 13 amino acids. The CDR3 spells CASSPKIEEKLFF. In nucleotides, the CDR3 is TGCGCCAGCAGCCCGAAGATAGAAGAAAAACTGTTTTTT.

The CDR3 spells CASSDTVSYNEQFF. The CDR3 region has the DNA TGTGCCAGCAGTGATACAGTCTCCTACAATGAGCAGTTCTTC. The V gene is TRBV25-1, the J gene TRBJ2-1; D gene ambiguous. Germline values: CDR1 MGHDK, CDR2 SYGVNS. Between the trimmed V and J ends, which lost 3 bases and 0 bases, there was a span of 6 bases. The CDR3 length is 14 residues.

This chain links TRBV28 with TRBJ2-7, with D possibly being TRBD2 (6 bases). CDR3 length: 13 residues. Trimming removed 2 bases at V and 3 bases at J, with 8 bases between. The germline V gene encodes CDR1 MDHEN and CDR2 SYDVKM. CDR3 coding DNA: TGTGCCAGCAGTTTAATCGGGGGCTACGAGCAGTACTTC. This gives the protein CASSLIGGYEQYF.

V usage is TRBV27 and J usage is TRBJ1-6; a weak D match, TRBD1 (5 bases). Germline V gene sequence: CDR1 MNHEY, CDR2 SMNVEV (reference sequence). V was cut by 1 base and J by 9 bases, with 13 bases left in between. The CDR3 is 15 residues long. CDR3 bases: TGTGCCAGCAGTTTATTTAGGGGAATCCCTTCACCCCTCCACTTT. Translated, it gives CASSLFRGIPSPLHF.

The CDR3 here is CASSGGRSGANVLTF. For the CDR3, the DNA is TGCGCCAGCAGCGGGGGCCGCTCTGGGGCCAACGTCCTGACTTTC. The genes are TRBV5-1 and TRBJ2-6, with D possibly TRBD1 on 6 matching bases. V was shortened by 4 bases and J by 0 bases, with 8 bases between the two germline ends. The CDR3 loop spans 15 amino acids. CDR1 and CDR2 (germline): SGHRS, YFSETQ.

In its sample, this clone was seen once. The V call is TRBV24-1, the J call TRBJ1-2, with a weak D call TRBD1 (5 bases). The length of the CDR3 is 14 residues. V lost 3 bases, J lost 4 bases, and 11 bases lay in between. CDR1 is KGHDR and CDR2 is SFDVKD in the germline V gene. The CDR3 DNA reads as TGTGCCACCAGTGATCCCGGGAGGGGCTATGGCTACACCTTC. It specifies CATSDPGRGYGYTF.

The chain carries TRBV14 and TRBJ2-7; D remains unclear. Per germline, CDR1 SGHDN and CDR2 FVKESK. The V and J ends lost 4 bases and 2 bases respectively, with 15 bases between them. The CDR3 is 15 residues long. CDR3 DNA: TGTGCCAGCAGCCGTAGTCCGGGTTATCCCTACGAGCAGTACTTC. The encoded protein is CASSRSPGYPYEQYF.

The chain links TRBV13 to TRBJ2-3; 10 bases map to TRBD2. The CDR3 consists of 15 residues. Unmatched junction bases numbered 6, after V lost 2 bases and J lost 7 bases. CDR1 and CDR2 (germline): PRHDT, FYEKMQ (reference sequence). As DNA, the CDR3 is TGTGCCAGCAGCTTAAAAGCGGGGGGGCGATATACGCAGTATTTT. As protein: CASSLKAGGRYTQYF. Using reference TRBV13 and TRBJ2-3 for the parts outside the CDR3, the full variable domain is AAGVIQSPRHLIKEKRETATLKCYPIPRHDTVYWYQQGPGQDPQFLISFYEKMQSDKGSIPDRFSAQQFSDYHSELNMSSLELGDSALYFCASSLKAGGRYTQYFGPGTRLTVL.